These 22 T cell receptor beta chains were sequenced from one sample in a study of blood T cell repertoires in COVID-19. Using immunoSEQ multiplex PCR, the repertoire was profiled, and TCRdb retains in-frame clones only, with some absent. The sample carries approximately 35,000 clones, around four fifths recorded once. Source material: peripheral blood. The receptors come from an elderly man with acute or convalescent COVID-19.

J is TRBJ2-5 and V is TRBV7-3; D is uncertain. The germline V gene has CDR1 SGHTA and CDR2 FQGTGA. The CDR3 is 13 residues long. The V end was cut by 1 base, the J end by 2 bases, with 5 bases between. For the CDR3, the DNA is TGTGCCAGCAGCTTAAGGCAGCAAGAGACCCAGTACTTC. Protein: CASSLRQQETQYF.

The CDR3 nucleotides read TGTGCCAGCAGTGAAACAGGGCCCTATGGCTACACCTTC. It yields the protein CASSETGPYGYTF. The rearrangement links TRBV2 to TRBJ1-2; TRBD1 is a possible D gene (6 bases). The CDR3 extends over 13 amino acids. Looked up from germline, CDR1 is SNHLY and CDR2 is FYNNEI. Trimming pared 2 bases from V and 4 bases from J, leaving 8 bases between.

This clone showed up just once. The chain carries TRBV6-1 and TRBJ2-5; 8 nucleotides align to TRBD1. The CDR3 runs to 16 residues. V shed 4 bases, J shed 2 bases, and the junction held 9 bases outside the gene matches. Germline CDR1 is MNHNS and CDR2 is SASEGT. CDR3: CASSAQGTGVQETQYF. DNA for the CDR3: TGTGCCAGCAGTGCTCAGGGGACAGGAGTACAAGAGACCCAGTACTTC.

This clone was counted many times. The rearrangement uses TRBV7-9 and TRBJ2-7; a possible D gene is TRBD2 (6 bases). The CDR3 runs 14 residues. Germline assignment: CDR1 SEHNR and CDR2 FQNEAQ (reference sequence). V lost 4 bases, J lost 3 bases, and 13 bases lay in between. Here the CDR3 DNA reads TGTGCCAGCAGCTCTGTCCAGGGAGGCTACGAGCAGTACTTC. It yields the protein CASSSVQGGYEQYF.

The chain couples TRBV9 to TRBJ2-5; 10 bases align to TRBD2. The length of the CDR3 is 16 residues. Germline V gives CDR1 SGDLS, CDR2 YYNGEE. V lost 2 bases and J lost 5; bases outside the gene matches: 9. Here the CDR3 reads CASSVTASGGRETQYF. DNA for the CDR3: TGTGCCAGCAGCGTCACAGCTAGCGGGGGTCGGGAGACCCAGTACTTC.

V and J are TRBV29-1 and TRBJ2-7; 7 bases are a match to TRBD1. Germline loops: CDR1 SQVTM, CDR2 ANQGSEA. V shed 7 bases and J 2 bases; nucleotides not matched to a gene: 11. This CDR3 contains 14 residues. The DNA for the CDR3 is TGCAGCGCCGCCTCATCCGGGACAGCCTACGAGCAGTACTTC. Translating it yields CSAASSGTAYEQYF.

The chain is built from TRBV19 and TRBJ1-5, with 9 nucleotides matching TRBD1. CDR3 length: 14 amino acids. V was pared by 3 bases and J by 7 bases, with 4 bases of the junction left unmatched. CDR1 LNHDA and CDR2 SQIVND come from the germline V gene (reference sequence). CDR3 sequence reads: CASSIRQGEQPQHF. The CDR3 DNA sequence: TGTGCCAGTAGTATCAGACAGGGGGAGCAGCCCCAGCATTTT.

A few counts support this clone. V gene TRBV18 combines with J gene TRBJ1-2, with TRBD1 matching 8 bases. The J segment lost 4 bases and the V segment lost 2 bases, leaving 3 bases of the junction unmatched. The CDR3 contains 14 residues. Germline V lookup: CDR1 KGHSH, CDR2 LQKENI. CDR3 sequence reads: CASSPGQGSYGYTF. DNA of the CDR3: TGTGCCAGCTCACCAGGACAGGGAAGCTATGGCTACACCTTC.

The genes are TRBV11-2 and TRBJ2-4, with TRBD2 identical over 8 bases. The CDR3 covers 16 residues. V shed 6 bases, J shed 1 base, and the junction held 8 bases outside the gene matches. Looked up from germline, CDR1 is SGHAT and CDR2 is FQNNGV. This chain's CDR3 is CASSNPGGLAKNIQYF. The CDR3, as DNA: TGTGCCAGCAGTAACCCGGGGGGGCTGGCCAAAAACATTCAGTACTTC.

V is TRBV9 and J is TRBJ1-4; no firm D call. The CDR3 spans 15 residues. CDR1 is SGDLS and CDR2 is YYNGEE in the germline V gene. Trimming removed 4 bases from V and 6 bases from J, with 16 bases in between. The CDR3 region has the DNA TGTGCCAGCAGCCCTCGCGGGTACTTGGATGAAAAACTGTTTTTT. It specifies CASSPRGYLDEKLFF. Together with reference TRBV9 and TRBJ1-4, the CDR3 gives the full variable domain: DSGVTQTPKHLITATGQRVTLRCSPRSGDLSVYWYQQSLDQGLQFLIQYYNGEERAKGNILERFSAQQFPDLHSELNLSSLELGDSALYFCASSPRGYLDEKLFFGSGTQLSVL.

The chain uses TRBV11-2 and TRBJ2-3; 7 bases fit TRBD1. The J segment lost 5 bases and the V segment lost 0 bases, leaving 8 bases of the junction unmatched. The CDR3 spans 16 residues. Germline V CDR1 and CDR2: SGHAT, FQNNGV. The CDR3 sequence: CASSLEGTAPVDTQYF. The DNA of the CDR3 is TGTGCCAGCAGCTTAGAAGGGACAGCCCCGGTAGATACGCAGTATTTT. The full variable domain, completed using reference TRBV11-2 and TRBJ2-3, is EAGVAQSPRYKIIEKRQSVAFWCNPISGHATLYWYQQILGQGPKLLIQFQNNGVVDDSQLPKDRFSAERLKGVDSTLKIQPAKLEDSAVYLCASSLEGTAPVDTQYFGPGTRLTVL.

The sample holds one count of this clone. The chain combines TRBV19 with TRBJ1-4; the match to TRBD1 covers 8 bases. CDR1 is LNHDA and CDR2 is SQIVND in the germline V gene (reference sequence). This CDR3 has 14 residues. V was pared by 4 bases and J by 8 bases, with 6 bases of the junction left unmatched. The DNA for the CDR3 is TGTGCCAGTAGTACCGACAGGGGATACGAAAAACTGTTTTTT. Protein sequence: CASSTDRGYEKLFF.

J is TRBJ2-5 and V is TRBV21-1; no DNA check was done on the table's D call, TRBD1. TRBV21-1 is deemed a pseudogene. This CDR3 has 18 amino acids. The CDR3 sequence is CASSKCCFMAGAQETQYF. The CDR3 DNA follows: TGTGCCAGCAGCAAATGTTGCTTTATGGCAGGCGCCCAAGAGACCCAGTACTTC.

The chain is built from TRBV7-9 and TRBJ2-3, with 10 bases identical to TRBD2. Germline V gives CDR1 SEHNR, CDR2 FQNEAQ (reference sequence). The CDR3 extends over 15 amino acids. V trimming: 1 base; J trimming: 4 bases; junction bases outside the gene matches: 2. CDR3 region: CASSLGTSGPDTQYF. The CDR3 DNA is TGTGCCAGCAGCTTAGGGACTAGCGGCCCAGATACGCAGTATTTT.

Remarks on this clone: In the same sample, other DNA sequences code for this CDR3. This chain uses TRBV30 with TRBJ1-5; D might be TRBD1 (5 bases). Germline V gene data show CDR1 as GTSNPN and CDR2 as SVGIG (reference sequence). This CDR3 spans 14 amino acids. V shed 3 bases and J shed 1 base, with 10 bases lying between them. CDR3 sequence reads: CAWSRGGSNQPQHF. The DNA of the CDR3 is TGTGCCTGGAGCCGGGGGGGGAGCAATCAGCCCCAGCATTTT.

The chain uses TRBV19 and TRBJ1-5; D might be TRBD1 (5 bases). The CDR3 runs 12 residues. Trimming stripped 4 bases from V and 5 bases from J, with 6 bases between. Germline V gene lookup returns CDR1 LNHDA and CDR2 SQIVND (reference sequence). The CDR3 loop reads CASSRGDQPQHF. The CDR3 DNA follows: TGTGCCAGTAGTAGGGGGGATCAGCCCCAGCATTTT. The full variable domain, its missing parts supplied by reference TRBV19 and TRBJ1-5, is DGGITQSPKYLFRKEGQNVTLSCEQNLNHDAMYWYRQDPGQGLRLIYYSQIVNDFQKGDIAEGYSVSREKKESFPLTVTSAQKNPTAFYLCASSRGDQPQHFGDGTRLSIL.

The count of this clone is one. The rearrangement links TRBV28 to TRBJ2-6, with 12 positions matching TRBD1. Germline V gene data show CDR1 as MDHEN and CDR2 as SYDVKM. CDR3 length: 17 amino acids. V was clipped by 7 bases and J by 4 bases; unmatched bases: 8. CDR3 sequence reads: CASKPGQGASGANVLTF. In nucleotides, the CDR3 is TGTGCCAGCAAACCGGGACAGGGGGCTTCAGGGGCCAACGTCCTGACTTTC. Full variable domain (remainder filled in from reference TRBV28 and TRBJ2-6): DVKVTQSSRYLVKRTGEKVFLECVQDMDHENMFWYRQDPGLGLRLIYFSYDVKMKEKGDIPEGYSVSREKKERFSLILESASTNQTSMYLCASKPGQGASGANVLTFGAGSRLTVL.

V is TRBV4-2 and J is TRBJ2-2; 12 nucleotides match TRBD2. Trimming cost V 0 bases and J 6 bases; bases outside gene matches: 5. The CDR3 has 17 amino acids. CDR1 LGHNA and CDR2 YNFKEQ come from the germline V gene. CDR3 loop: CASSQDYLAGGPGELFF. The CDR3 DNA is TGTGCCAGCAGCCAAGATTACCTAGCGGGGGGGCCCGGGGAGCTGTTTTTT.

As DNA, the CDR3 is TGCGCCAGTTCCCCCGCGAACACCGGGGAGCTGTTTTTT. Its protein is CASSPANTGELFF. The V and J genes are TRBV4-3 and TRBJ2-2, with D uncertain. Trimming left V 9 bases short and J 0 bases short, with 8 bases between. The CDR3 loop spans 13 amino acids. Germline CDR1 is LGHNA and CDR2 is YSLEER.

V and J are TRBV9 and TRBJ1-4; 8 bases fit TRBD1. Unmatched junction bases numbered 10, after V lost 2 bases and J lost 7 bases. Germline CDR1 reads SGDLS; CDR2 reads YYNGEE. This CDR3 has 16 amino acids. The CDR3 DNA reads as TGTGCCAGCAGCGTCCGAACAGGGGGGTCTGGTGAAAAACTGTTTTTT. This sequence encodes CASSVRTGGSGEKLFF.

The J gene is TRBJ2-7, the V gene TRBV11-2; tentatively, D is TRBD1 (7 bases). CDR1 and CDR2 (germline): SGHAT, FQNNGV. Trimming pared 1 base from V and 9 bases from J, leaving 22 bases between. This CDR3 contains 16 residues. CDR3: CASSLGWDRAGAGQYF. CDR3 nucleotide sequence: TGTGCCAGCAGCTTAGGTTGGGACAGAGCTGGAGCGGGGCAGTACTTC.

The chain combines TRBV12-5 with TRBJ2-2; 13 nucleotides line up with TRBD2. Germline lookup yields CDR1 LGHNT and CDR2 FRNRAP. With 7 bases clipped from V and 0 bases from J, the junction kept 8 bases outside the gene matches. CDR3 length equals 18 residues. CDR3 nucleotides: TGTGCTAGTGACAGACTAGCGGGGGGCCTCACGAACACCGGGGAGCTGTTTTTT. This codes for CASDRLAGGLTNTGELFF.